These 29 T cell receptor beta chains were sequenced from one sample in a study of blood T cells in healthy people across ages. Combining a sample-barcoded 5' primer with a J-beta primer mix, a second PCR ran for about 7 to 12 cycles. TCRdb reprocessed the 5' RACE reads via MiXCR and lists one record per CDR3 protein. The sample has about 760,000 distinct CDR3 sequences; roughly 25% are singletons. The same sample was also used in a study of T cells of mothers and their children.

The sample consisted of blood. The receptors come from a boy between 5 and 17 years old in good health.

This chain connects TRBV12-3 or TRBV12-4 to TRBJ2-3; no reliable D call. The V and J ends lost 5 bases and 0 bases respectively, with 6 bases between them. This CDR3 spans 13 amino acids. For the CDR3, the DNA is TGTGCCAGCAGTGCCTCTAGCACAGATACGCAGTATTTT. As protein: CASSASSTDTQYF.

This clonotype was seen more than once but under ten times. The chain carries TRBV29-1 and TRBJ2-5; 8 bases align to TRBD1. Germline assignment: CDR1 SQVTM and CDR2 ANQGSEA. V shed 3 bases, J shed 5 bases, and the junction held 5 bases outside the gene matches. CDR3 length equals 13 residues. CDR3 bases: TGCAGCGTTGAGTTCAGGGGGCAGGAGACCCAGTACTTC. Translation: CSVEFRGQETQYF.

V gene TRBV9 combines with J gene TRBJ1-1, with 9 bases lining up with TRBD1. CDR3 size: 17 residues. With 4 bases clipped from V and 5 bases from J, the junction kept 15 bases outside the gene matches. Germline values: CDR1 SGDLS, CDR2 YYNGEE. The CDR3 bases are TGTGCCAGCAGCCCAGTCCCGGGACAGGGAGTGGGAACTGAAGCTTTCTTT. This sequence encodes CASSPVPGQGVGTEAFF.

The chain uses TRBV11-2 and TRBJ1-1; D ambiguous. Trimming took 7 bases from V and 0 from J, leaving 12 bases between them. Germline CDR1 reads SGHAT; CDR2 reads FQNNGV. The length of the CDR3 is 14 residues. DNA for the CDR3: TGTGCCAGCAAAGGTAGCATAATGAACACTGAAGCTTTCTTT. It is translated as CASKGSIMNTEAFF. Based on the CDR3 plus reference TRBV11-2 and TRBJ1-1, the full variable domain is EAGVAQSPRYKIIEKRQSVAFWCNPISGHATLYWYQQILGQGPKLLIQFQNNGVVDDSQLPKDRFSAERLKGVDSTLKIQPAKLEDSAVYLCASKGSIMNTEAFFGQGTRLTVV.

This chain joins TRBV3-1 and TRBJ1-5; 7 bases map to TRBD1. This CDR3 is built from 15 residues. With V trimmed by 4 bases and J by 2 bases, 5 bases remained unmatched. Germline values: CDR1 LGHDT, CDR2 YNNKEL (reference sequence). The CDR3 bases are TGTGCCAGCAGCCTCGGACAGGCCGGCAATCAGCCCCAGCATTTT. It translates to CASSLGQAGNQPQHF.

The V gene is TRBV4-1, the J gene TRBJ2-7; D remains unclear. This CDR3 has 14 amino acids. Trimming stripped 7 bases from V and 0 bases from J, with 13 bases between. In germline, CDR1 is MGHRA, CDR2 YSYEKL. CDR3 protein: CASKSSAASYEQYF. The CDR3 DNA reads TGCGCCAGCAAGTCAAGTGCGGCCTCCTACGAGCAGTACTTC.

This chain joins TRBV4-1 and TRBJ2-4, with D possibly being TRBD2 (6 bases). There are 15 residues in the CDR3. The V gene lost 4 bases and the J gene lost 8 bases, with 18 bases spanning the gap. Looked up from germline, CDR1 is MGHRA and CDR2 is YSYEKL. The CDR3 here is CASSPAPGREDIQYF. The DNA for the CDR3 is TGCGCCAGCAGCCCGGCCCCGGGCAGGGAGGACATTCAGTACTTC.

V usage is TRBV28 and J usage is TRBJ2-5; 10 bases line up with TRBD1. Germline V gives CDR1 MDHEN, CDR2 SYDVKM. The CDR3 totals 18 residues. V trimming: 2 bases; J trimming: 3 bases; junction bases outside the gene matches: 12. The CDR3 coding sequence is TGTGCCAGCAGTTTAGGGACAGGGGCCTATAAGGCCGAAGAGACCCAGTACTTC. Protein product: CASSLGTGAYKAEETQYF.

The V and J genes are TRBV29-1 and TRBJ2-3; 7 nucleotides align to TRBD2. The CDR3 totals 14 residues. Trimming removed 3 bases from V and 6 bases from J; junction bases left unmatched: 9. Germline-derived CDR1 and CDR2 are SQVTM and ANQGSEA. DNA for the CDR3: TGCAGCGTTGATCCATCGGGAGGTGCGGATACGCAGTATTTT. It specifies CSVDPSGGADTQYF.

Only a few counts were recorded for this clonotype. V and J are TRBV7-2 and TRBJ1-6, with TRBD1 matching over 7 bases. The germline V gene encodes CDR1 SGHTA and CDR2 FQGNSA. The length of the CDR3 is 18 residues. V dropped 5 bases and J dropped 4; count of bases not matched to a gene: 14. Here the CDR3 reads CASSPRIAGTAYNSPLHF. The CDR3 nucleotides read TGTGCCAGCAGCCCACGAATCGCTGGGACAGCTTATAATTCACCCCTCCACTTT.

The chain combines TRBV29-1 with TRBJ2-7, with D hard to call. This CDR3 has 10 amino acids. V lost 6 bases and J 5 bases, leaving 8 bases between the germline ends. From germline, CDR1 is SQVTM and CDR2 ANQGSEA. The CDR3 is CSVSGDEQYF. Written as DNA, the CDR3 is TGCAGCGTCTCCGGAGACGAGCAGTACTTC.

The rearrangement links TRBV11-2 to TRBJ2-5; a possible D gene is TRBD1 (6 bases). This CDR3 region has 15 residues. Trimming left V 6 bases short and J 2 bases short, with 16 bases between. Germline CDR1 is SGHAT and CDR2 is FQNNGV. Here the CDR3 reads CASRSTGQLQETQYF. CDR3 DNA sequence: TGTGCCAGCAGGTCGACAGGACAATTACAAGAGACCCAGTACTTC.

The chain links TRBV10-3 to TRBJ2-3; TRBD1 or TRBD2 may be the D gene (5 bases each). V was trimmed by 11 bases and J by 7 bases, leaving 31 bases between them. The CDR3 spans 17 residues. Looked up from germline, CDR1 is ENHRY and CDR2 is SYGVKD. The DNA for the CDR3 is TGTGCCCTACTCCGGGACCTCAAAAAGCGGTTTTTAAATACGCAGTATTTT. Translation gives CALLRDLKKRFLNTQYF.

The chain uses TRBV10-3 and TRBJ2-1, with 10 bases that match TRBD2. Germline lookup yields CDR1 ENHRY and CDR2 SYGVKD. The trim removed 4 bases at V and 1 base at J, leaving 7 bases unmatched. There are 17 residues in the CDR3. CDR3 sequence: CAISGSSGGPSYNEQFF. CDR3 nucleotide sequence: TGTGCCATCAGTGGTTCTAGCGGGGGTCCTTCCTACAATGAGCAGTTCTTC.

The chain couples TRBV2 to TRBJ2-3; TRBD1 agrees at 7 bases. The V and J ends lost 5 bases and 5 bases, in that order; junction bases with no gene match: 7. The CDR3 has 14 residues. Germline CDR1 is SNHLY and CDR2 is FYNNEI. CDR3 DNA: TGTGCCAGCAGTCGACAGGGCAGGGGAGATACGCAGTATTTT. Protein: CASSRQGRGDTQYF.

The chain employs TRBV20-1 and TRBJ1-1; no firm D call. Trimming removed 3 bases from V and 3 bases from J, with 5 bases in between. CDR1 DFQATT and CDR2 SNEGSKA come from the germline V gene (reference sequence). The CDR3 loop spans 11 amino acids. CDR3 nucleotides: TGCAGTGCTAGGGACGACACTGAAGCTTTCTTT. This codes for CSARDDTEAFF.

There are a few counts of this clonotype. The chain links TRBV10-3 to TRBJ2-3; tentatively, D is TRBD2 (5 bases). The germline V gene encodes CDR1 ENHRY and CDR2 SYGVKD. This CDR3 contains 15 residues. V dropped 6 bases and J dropped 5 bases, with 18 bases sitting between them. The CDR3 loop is CAISEIGSARDTQYF. DNA of the CDR3: TGTGCCATCAGCGAGATTGGGAGTGCAAGAGATACGCAGTATTTT.

The chain carries TRBV5-1 and TRBJ2-5, with 9 bases identical to TRBD1. The last part of the DNA fits TRBJ2-7 better; the J call may be wrong. Germline assignment: CDR1 SGHRS and CDR2 YFSETQ. This CDR3 comprises 14 residues. The DNA of the CDR3 is TGCGCCAGCCAGGGGACAGGGAAAACCTCCGAGCAGTACTTC. Translation gives CASQGTGKTSEQYF.

The gene calls are TRBV24-1 and TRBJ2-5, with D tentatively TRBD2 (6 bases). The tail of the sequence fits TRBJ2-1 better, so the J call may be wrong. CDR3 length: 15 amino acids. Germline values: CDR1 KGHDR, CDR2 SFDVKD. CDR3 nucleotides: TGTGCCACCAGTGAGGGGGACTCCCAGGAGAATGAGCAGTTCTTC. As protein: CATSEGDSQENEQFF.

The J gene is TRBJ2-7, the V gene TRBV2, with TRBD1 matching 9 bases. Germline V gene data show CDR1 as SNHLY and CDR2 as FYNNEI. The CDR3 length is 16 residues. V lost 2 bases, J lost 4 bases, and 9 bases stayed unmatched. CDR3 DNA sequence: TGTGCCAGCAGTGAAAGCCGGACAGGGGACGTGTACGAGCAGTACTTC. This translates into CASSESRTGDVYEQYF.

The rearrangement uses TRBV21-1 and TRBJ1-3; TRBD1 was called by the table and not checked on the DNA. TRBV21-1 is a recognized pseudogene. The CDR3 is 14 residues long. CDR3: CASSIDRAGNTIYF. The DNA of the CDR3 is TGTGCCAGCAGCATCGACAGGGCTGGAAACACCATATATTTT.

The V gene is TRBV20-1, the J gene TRBJ2-5, with a possible D match to TRBD2 (6 bases). This CDR3 is built from 15 residues. Between the trimmed V and J ends, which lost 6 bases and 2 bases, there was a span of 19 bases. Germline V gene data show CDR1 as DFQATT and CDR2 as SNEGSKA (reference sequence). The DNA of the CDR3 is TGCAGTGCACCGGCCTCCGGGAGTCATCAAGAGACCCAGTACTTC. The encoded protein is CSAPASGSHQETQYF.

This clonotype was detected a few times. The V and J genes are TRBV7-2 and TRBJ2-7; no reliable D call. Germline CDR1 is SGHTA and CDR2 is FQGNSA. This CDR3 is built from 16 residues. V was shortened by 0 bases and J by 2 bases, with 14 bases between the two germline ends. The CDR3 bases are TGTGCCAGCAGCTTAGCGATGGCAGCTTTTACCTACGAGCAGTACTTC. This translates into CASSLAMAAFTYEQYF.

The table lists this clonotype with a few counts. This chain uses TRBV5-5 with TRBJ2-4; unclear D gene. Trimming cost V 4 bases and J 2 bases, with 10 bases left between them. Per the germline V gene, CDR1 is SGHKS and CDR2 is YYEKEE (reference sequence). The length of the CDR3 is 14 residues. The CDR3 DNA is TGTGCCAGCAGCCGAGGACCTCCCAAAAACATTCAGTACTTC. It yields the protein CASSRGPPKNIQYF.

This clonotype appeared many times. One end of the junction fails to match germline, which may point to a read error. V is TRBV7-7 and J is TRBJ2-1; 13 positions match TRBD2. The CDR3 sequence is 16 residues long. Germline CDR1 SSHAT, CDR2 FNYEAQ (reference sequence). The CDR3 DNA is TGTGCTAGCAGCTTAGCGACTAGCGGGGGGTTAAATGAGCAGTTCTTC. Protein: CASSLATSGGLNEQFF.

This clonotype was seen ten or more times. This chain links TRBV12-3 or TRBV12-4 with TRBJ2-7; D is ambiguous. Trimming left V 5 bases short and J 6 bases short, with 11 bases between. The CDR3 totals 12 residues. The DNA for the CDR3 is TGTGCCAGCAGTCTTCTGGGGTCCGAGCAGTACTTC. Translating it yields CASSLLGSEQYF.

This clonotype was counted between two and nine times. The chain uses TRBV3-1 and TRBJ2-7, with 9 bases that match TRBD2. V shed 0 bases, J shed 5 bases, and the junction held 5 bases outside the gene matches. The CDR3 length is 15 residues. Germline values: CDR1 LGHDT, CDR2 YNNKEL (reference sequence). The CDR3 spells CASSQDNSGGHEQYF. The CDR3 coding sequence is TGTGCCAGCAGCCAAGATAATAGCGGGGGCCACGAGCAGTACTTC.

The J gene is TRBJ2-1, the V gene TRBV13; 9 bases match TRBD1. The CDR3 loop spans 16 amino acids. The germline gives CDR1 PRHDT, CDR2 FYEKMQ (reference sequence). The V segment lost 0 bases and the J segment 4 bases; nucleotides outside the gene matches: 4. CDR3 protein: CASSLGGGTGYNEQFF. CDR3 nucleotides: TGTGCCAGCAGCTTAGGCGGGGGGACAGGGTACAATGAGCAGTTCTTC.

The chain links TRBV29-1 to TRBJ1-1, with D hard to call. V lost 6 bases and J lost 0, with 14 bases in between. The CDR3 sequence is 14 residues long. Germline V lookup: CDR1 SQVTM, CDR2 ANQGSEA. The CDR3 spells CSVFRWQVNTEAFF. CDR3 in DNA: TGCAGCGTCTTCCGGTGGCAGGTGAACACTGAAGCTTTCTTT.